These T cell receptor beta chains were read from a single sample in a study of cytomegalovirus exposure and HLA in healthy donors. Generated by immunoSEQ multiplex PCR, the TCRdb table keeps only in-frame clones and is missing some. This table has 85,000 to 100,000 clones, 69% appearing once. The sequenced material came from PBMCs. The receptors stem from a man aged 50 or older in good health and CMV-seronegative. CDR3s include the opening cysteine and the closing phenylalanine or tryptophan. The order of the fields is J gene, D gene, clone size, V gene, CDR3 protein, CDR3 DNA. A D gene is named only where the DNA matches it firmly. Part of the rows lack a size; the others show once, few, many or a class for expanded clones.

j_call: TRBJ2-1
d_call: TRBD1
clone_size: once
v_call: TRBV30
cdr3_aa: CAWSFWGRTGQFF
cdr3_nt: TGTGCCTGGAGTTTCTGGGGACGGACAGGGCAGTTCTTC

j_call: TRBJ2-3
d_call: .
clone_size: .
v_call: TRBV7-2
cdr3_aa: CASSLGLARSTDTQYF
cdr3_nt: TGTGCCAGCAGCTTAGGGCTAGCGCGGAGCACAGATACGCAGTATTTT

j_call: TRBJ2-1
d_call: TRBD1
clone_size: .
v_call: TRBV5-1
cdr3_aa: CASSPDRGQVNEQFF
cdr3_nt: TGCGCCAGCAGCCCAGACAGGGGGCAAGTCAATGAGCAGTTCTTC

j_call: TRBJ2-5
d_call: TRBD1
clone_size: .
v_call: TRBV20-1
cdr3_aa: CSCHRGETQYF
cdr3_nt: TGCAGTTGTCACAGGGGAGAGACCCAGTACTTC

j_call: TRBJ1-2
d_call: .
clone_size: .
v_call: TRBV4-3
cdr3_aa: CASSQDGRGLIDYGYTF
cdr3_nt: TGCGCCAGCAGCCAAGATGGGAGGGGTTTAATTGACTATGGCTACACCTTC

j_call: TRBJ2-3
d_call: TRBD1
clone_size: once
v_call: TRBV5-1
cdr3_aa: CASSRQGPTDTDTQYF
cdr3_nt: TGCGCCAGCAGCCGACAGGGCCCCACAGATACAGATACGCAGTATTTT

j_call: TRBJ1-4
d_call: .
clone_size: few
v_call: TRBV2
cdr3_aa: CASSDQGFNEKLFF
cdr3_nt: TGTGCCAGCAGTGATCAGGGGTTTAATGAAAAACTGTTTTTT

j_call: TRBJ1-1
d_call: .
clone_size: .
v_call: TRBV7-9
cdr3_aa: CASSFVSGTEAFF
cdr3_nt: TGTGCCAGCAGCTTTGTCTCGGGGACTGAAGCTTTCTTT

j_call: TRBJ1-3
d_call: .
clone_size: .
v_call: TRBV28
cdr3_aa: CASSSGVSGNTIYF
cdr3_nt: TGTGCCAGCAGTTCGGGAGTTTCTGGAAACACCATATATTTT

j_call: TRBJ1-1
d_call: .
clone_size: .
v_call: TRBV5-1
cdr3_aa: CASSSIQESMNTEAFF
cdr3_nt: TGCGCCAGCAGCTCTATCCAGGAATCCATGAACACTGAAGCTTTCTTT

j_call: TRBJ1-4
d_call: TRBD1
clone_size: .
v_call: TRBV4-2
cdr3_aa: CASSAKLGTGLEKLFF
cdr3_nt: TGTGCCAGCAGCGCCAAGCTCGGGACAGGACTTGAAAAACTGTTTTTT

j_call: TRBJ1-1
d_call: .
clone_size: few
v_call: TRBV18
cdr3_aa: CASSPLASRGNTEAFF
cdr3_nt: TGTGCCAGCTCACCCCTGGCATCGCGAGGTAACACTGAAGCTTTCTTT

j_call: TRBJ2-2
d_call: TRBD1
clone_size: .
v_call: TRBV5-6
cdr3_aa: CASSLAGGGELFF
cdr3_nt: TGTGCCAGCAGCTTGGCAGGGGGTGGGGAGCTGTTTTTT

j_call: TRBJ2-1
d_call: .
clone_size: .
v_call: TRBV5-1
cdr3_aa: CASSQDITSYNEQFF
cdr3_nt: TGCGCCAGCAGCCAGGACATAACCTCCTACAATGAGCAGTTCTTC

j_call: TRBJ2-5
d_call: TRBD1
clone_size: .
v_call: TRBV5-1
cdr3_aa: CASSYQGAQETQYF
cdr3_nt: TGCGCCAGCAGCTATCAGGGGGCCCAAGAGACCCAGTACTTC

j_call: TRBJ1-1
d_call: .
clone_size: .
v_call: TRBV10-3
cdr3_aa: CAISETGPRGTEAFF
cdr3_nt: TGTGCCATCAGTGAAACGGGACCTCGGGGGACTGAAGCTTTCTTT

j_call: TRBJ2-3
d_call: .
clone_size: .
v_call: TRBV4-3
cdr3_aa: CASSQVWGDTSTDTQYF
cdr3_nt: TGCGCCAGCAGCCAAGTCTGGGGCGATACTAGCACAGATACGCAGTATTTT

j_call: TRBJ1-1
d_call: .
clone_size: .
v_call: TRBV19
cdr3_aa: CASRNRDGTEAFF
cdr3_nt: TGTGCCAGTAGAAACAGGGACGGAACTGAAGCTTTCTTT

j_call: TRBJ1-2
d_call: TRBD1
clone_size: once
v_call: TRBV4-3
cdr3_aa: CASSQGTGGLGYGYTF
cdr3_nt: TGCGCCAGCAGCCAGGGGACAGGGGGACTTGGCTATGGCTACACCTTC